This record looks at one TCR beta chain sequence and its context. Whereas donors were nominally healthy upon sampling, unrecorded immune exposures were probable. Trimming took 4 bases from V and 0 from J, leaving 9 bases between them. The CDR3 is 15 amino acids. CDR1 is SGHDN, CDR2 FVKESK, per germline. The data are from a study of cytomegalovirus exposure and HLA in healthy donors. The PCR used 60 Vbeta and 13 Jbeta primers. TCRdb keeps only in-frame clones here, not all; method: immunoSEQ multiplex PCR. The profile shows more than 80,000 clones, 60% to 85% of them singletons. What was sequenced was PBMCs. The sequence was collected from a male donor in good health and CMV-seropositive. The rearrangement links TRBV14 to TRBJ2-2; D gene unclear. CDR3 sequence reads: CASSPFEANTGELFF. The CDR3, as DNA: TGTGCCAGCAGCCCCTTTGAGGCGAACACCGGGGAGCTGTTTTTT. The whole variable domain, remainder taken from reference TRBV14 and TRBJ2-2, is EAGVTQFPSHSVIEKGQTVTLRCDPISGHDNLYWYRRVMGKEIKFLLHFVKESKQDESGMPNNRFLAERTGGTYSTLKVQPAELEDSGVYFCASSPFEANTGELFFGEGSRLTVL.